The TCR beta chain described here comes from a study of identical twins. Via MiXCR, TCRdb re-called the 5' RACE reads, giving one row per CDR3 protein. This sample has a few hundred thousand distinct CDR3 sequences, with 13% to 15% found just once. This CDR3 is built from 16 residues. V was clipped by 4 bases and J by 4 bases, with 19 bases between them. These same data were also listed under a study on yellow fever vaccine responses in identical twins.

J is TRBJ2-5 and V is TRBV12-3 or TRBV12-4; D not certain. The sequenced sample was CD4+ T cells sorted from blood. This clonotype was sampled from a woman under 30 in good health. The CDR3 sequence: CASSSSIDQLRETQYF. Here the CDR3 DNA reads TGTGCCAGCAGTTCTTCCATCGACCAGCTCCGAGAGACCCAGTACTTC.